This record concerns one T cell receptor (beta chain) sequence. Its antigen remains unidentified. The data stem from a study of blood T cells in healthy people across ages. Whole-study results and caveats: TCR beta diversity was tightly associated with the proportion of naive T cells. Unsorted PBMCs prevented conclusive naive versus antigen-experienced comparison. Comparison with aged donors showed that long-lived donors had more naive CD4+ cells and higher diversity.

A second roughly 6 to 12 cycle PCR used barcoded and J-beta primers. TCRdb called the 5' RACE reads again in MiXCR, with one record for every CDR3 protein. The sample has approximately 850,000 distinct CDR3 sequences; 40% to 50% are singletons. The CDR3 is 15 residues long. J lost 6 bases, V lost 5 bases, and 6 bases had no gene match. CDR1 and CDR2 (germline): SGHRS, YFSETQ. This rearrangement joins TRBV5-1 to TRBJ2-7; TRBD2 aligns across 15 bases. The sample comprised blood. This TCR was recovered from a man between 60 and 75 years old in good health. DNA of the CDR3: TGCGCCAGCAGACCCCGGACTAGCGGGAGGGCCGAGCAGTACTTC. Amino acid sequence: CASRPRTSGRAEQYF.